This T cell receptor (beta chain) stems from a study of CD8 T cells in ankylosing spondylitis. General study results and limits: As for the disease-linked clones, they showed a CD8+ phenotype and occurred at relatively low frequencies in peripheral blood.

Looked up from germline, CDR1 is SEHNR and CDR2 is FQNEAQ (reference sequence). CDR3 length: 16 residues. The V end lost 1 base, the J end lost 3 bases, and 16 bases lay between the germline ends. The authors made TCR beta libraries by quantitative 5'-RACE with molecular barcodes. TCRdb used MiXCR to reprocess the 5' RACE reads, holding one entry per CDR3 protein. The table has just under 350,000 distinct CDR3 sequences, about 15% seen once. With regard to this clonotype: Its antigen is undetermined.

The receptor was isolated from a male donor with ankylosing spondylitis or in good health (not recorded which). The sample taken for sequencing was blood, either unsorted or a sorted T cell fraction (not recorded which). This chain joins TRBV7-9 and TRBJ2-7; TRBD2 is a possible D gene (6 bases). The CDR3 DNA reads TGTGCCAGCAGCTTAGATGGAGGGGCAAGTAGCTACGAGCAGTACTTC. Its protein product is CASSLDGGASSYEQYF.